This TCR beta chain comes out of a study of tumor-infiltrating lymphocytes in primary liver carcinoma. Unsorted whole blood yielded blood RNA, and germline DNA was extracted as well. Constant-region priming of around 530 ng total RNA yielded TCR beta cDNA. For TCR beta, libraries were produced by three nested multiplex PCR rounds using slightly modified ARM-PCR. The first two PCR rounds used TRBV1-TRBV30 forward primers with a C-beta reverse primer, nine to eleven cycles each. One entry per CDR3 protein, called by TCRdb with MiXCR from the multiplex PCR reads. Among fewer than 400,000 distinct CDR3 sequences listed, almost 60% were seen once. This CDR3 has 16 amino acids.

This rearrangement joins TRBV21-1 to TRBJ2-7; TRBD2 is the table's D call, not checked against the DNA. TRBV21-1 is labeled a pseudogene. This receptor was obtained from a woman under 40 with primary liver carcinoma and hepatitis B virus infection. Sample: peripheral blood. The DNA for the CDR3 is TGTGCCGGCAGCTCTCCTAGGCTAGCGGTTTCCTACGAGCAGTACTTC. Translation gives CAGSSPRLAVSYEQYF.